A single T cell receptor (beta chain) is shown here with its context. Its target is not known. Donors were healthy HIV-negative adults without recent acute infections or vaccinations. The authors' processing: In the immunoSEQ data, sequences were junction-only and lacked quality scores, so filtering differed. Sequencing used immunoSEQ multiplex PCR; TCRdb keeps in-frame clones, though not all of them. The D gene and trimming were derived from the DNA, and the V and J assignments and clone size from that table. The sample consists of 2 million to 3 million clones, 80% to 95% of them appearing once. The CDR3 runs to 12 residues. Trimming took 5 bases from V and 0 from J, leaving 8 bases between them. Germline V gene data show CDR1 as GTSNPN and CDR2 as SVGIG (reference sequence). The data belong to a study of shared clonotypes between healthy human individuals. Study-wide points: In a few donors, about 5% of naive CD4 clonotypes appeared in common.

The V and J genes are TRBV30 and TRBJ2-7; D might be TRBD1 (6 bases). The clonotype comes from a man between 18 and 35 years old in good health. Some clones in this sample may be carry-over from other donors' samples. Sample: naive CD4+ T cells from PBMCs. The subset: CD45RA+ positively selected. This CDR3 is CAWGGSSYEQYF. The CDR3 nucleotides read TGTGCCTGGGGGGGCAGCTCCTACGAGCAGTACTTC. The full variable domain, with the rest looked up from reference TRBV30 and TRBJ2-7, is SQTIHQWPATLVQPVGSPLSLECTVEGTSNPNLYWYRQAAGRGLQLLFYSVGIGQISSEVPQNLSASRPQDRQFILSSKKLLLSDSGFYLCAWGGSSYEQYFGPGTRLTVT.